The rows below give T cell receptor beta chains drawn from one sample of a study of cytomegalovirus exposure and HLA in healthy donors. The assay was immunoSEQ multiplex PCR, and TCRdb's table has in-frame clones only and misses some. The top ten hold approximately 16% of the sample, which has over 80,000 clones, 60% to 85% seen once. The sequenced material came from PBMCs. The receptors come from a man aged 60 to 69 in good health and CMV-seropositive. Each CDR3 is given with its conserved first and last residue. Fields, in order: J gene, D gene, clone size, V gene, CDR3 protein, CDR3 DNA. The D gene is left open where the match is weak. Size values are once, few and many counts, or a class for expanded clones, and some rows have none.

J: TRBJ2-7; D: TRBD2; size: .; V: TRBV11-1; CDR3: CASSLTGTSGGAGLHEQYF; DNA: TGTGCCAGCAGCTTAACTGGGACTAGCGGGGGGGCCGGTCTCCACGAGCAGTACTTC
J: TRBJ1-1; D: .; size: once; V: TRBV27; CDR3: CASSLPSGSEAFF; DNA: TGTGCCAGCAGTTTACCCTCCGGGTCTGAAGCTTTCTTT
J: TRBJ2-7; D: TRBD2; size: few; V: TRBV4-1; CDR3: CASSQELVGRVLEQYF; DNA: TGCGCCAGCAGCCAAGAGCTTGTAGGGAGGGTACTCGAGCAGTACTTC
J: TRBJ1-6; D: .; size: .; V: TRBV6-5; CDR3: CASTLGVRSPLHF; DNA: TGTGCCAGCACACTCGGGGTTCGATCACCCCTCCACTTT
J: TRBJ2-3; D: TRBD2; size: .; V: TRBV13; CDR3: CASSSTPGLAGDGTDTQYF; DNA: TGTGCCAGCAGCTCTACTCCGGGACTAGCGGGGGATGGCACAGATACGCAGTATTTT
J: TRBJ1-2; D: .; size: .; V: TRBV27; CDR3: CASSLSQGYGYTF; DNA: TGTGCCAGCAGTTTATCCCAGGGCTATGGCTACACCTTC
J: TRBJ2-7; D: TRBD2; size: .; V: TRBV5-1; CDR3: CASNPGGASSYEQYF; DNA: TGCGCCAGCAATCCGGGGGGGGCCAGCTCCTACGAGCAGTACTTC
J: TRBJ1-6; D: .; size: once; V: TRBV27; CDR3: CASSLTGKGNSPLHF; DNA: TGTGCCAGCAGTTTGACAGGCAAGGGTAATTCACCCCTCCACTTT
J: TRBJ1-4; D: TRBD1; size: .; V: TRBV4-3; CDR3: CASSQKPYRGVGSEKLFF; DNA: TGCGCCAGCAGCCAGAAGCCATACAGGGGAGTAGGGAGTGAAAAACTGTTTTTT
J: TRBJ2-1; D: .; size: .; V: TRBV27; CDR3: CASSLVSVGKYNEQFF; DNA: TGTGCCAGCAGTTTAGTTAGCGTTGGGAAATACAATGAGCAGTTCTTC
J: TRBJ2-1; D: .; size: .; V: TRBV29-1; CDR3: CSVLGQAYNEQFF; DNA: TGCAGCGTTCTGGGGCAAGCCTACAATGAGCAGTTCTTC
J: TRBJ2-3; D: TRBD2; size: .; V: TRBV9; CDR3: CASSVGLPASGVTDTQYF; DNA: TGTGCCAGCAGCGTAGGGCTCCCAGCTAGCGGGGTAACGGATACGCAGTATTTT